Each of the 27 T cell receptor beta chains below was sequenced from the same sample in a study of T cell clonotyping in hematopoietic cell transplantation. Profiling relied on immunoSEQ multiplex PCR, and the TCRdb table lists in-frame clones only, not all of them. The sample carries about 5,300 clones, about a quarter recorded once. The specimen comprised peripheral blood mononuclear cells, sampled 180 days after allogeneic stem cell transplant. Receptors originate from a male patient between 40 and 49 years old who had an allogeneic stem cell transplant from an unrelated donor, so the T cells may come from the graft donor. Some clones in this sample may be carry-over from other donors' samples.

The chain has TRBV30 and TRBJ1-1; the match to TRBD1 covers 7 bases. The CDR3 length is 14 residues. The germline V gene has CDR1 GTSNPN and CDR2 SVGIG (reference sequence). V was clipped by 4 bases and J by 0 bases; unmatched bases: 5. The CDR3 loop reads CAWTKGALNTEAFF. The CDR3 nucleotides read TGTGCCTGGACAAAGGGGGCGTTGAACACTGAAGCTTTCTTT.

V gene TRBV25-1 combines with J gene TRBJ1-2, with 7 bases matching TRBD1. Germline CDR1 and CDR2: MGHDK and SYGVNS. V trimming: 4 bases; J trimming: 2 bases; junction bases outside the gene matches: 7. The CDR3 spans 15 residues. The CDR3 DNA follows: TGTGCCAGCAGTGCCTCGACAGGGATGAACTATGGCTACACCTTC. This sequence encodes CASSASTGMNYGYTF.

There are a few counts of this clone. The chain uses TRBV29-1 and TRBJ1-1; D is unclear. Germline loops: CDR1 SQVTM, CDR2 ANQGSEA. The CDR3 spans 11 residues. The V and J ends lost 0 bases and 2 bases respectively, with 1 base between them. CDR3 nucleotide sequence: TGCAGCGTTGAAGACAACACTGAAGCTTTCTTT. This gives the protein CSVEDNTEAFF. Using reference TRBV29-1 and TRBJ1-1 for the parts outside the CDR3, the full variable domain is SAVISQKPSRDICQRGTSLTIQCQVDSQVTMMFWYRQQPGQSLTLIATANQGSEATYESGFVIDKFPISRPNLTFSTLTVSNMSPEDSSIYLCSVEDNTEAFFGQGTRLTVV.

V gene TRBV4-1 combines with J gene TRBJ1-1; D not resolved. CDR3 length: 17 residues. V lost 4 bases and J 1 base, leaving 19 bases between the germline ends. The germline CDR1 and CDR2 sequences are MGHRA and YSYEKL. CDR3: CASSPLQRVGPNTEAFF. In nucleotides, the CDR3 is TGCGCCAGCAGCCCCCTCCAACGGGTTGGACCGAACACTGAAGCTTTCTTT.

This clone showed up just a few times. The chain uses TRBV27 and TRBJ2-7, with 7 bases lining up with TRBD1. Germline V gives CDR1 MNHEY, CDR2 SMNVEV (reference sequence). Trimming at V came to 5 bases and at J to 2 bases, leaving 6 bases not matched to a gene. CDR3 length equals 14 residues. The CDR3 loop reads CASSPGTVPYEQYF. DNA for the CDR3: TGTGCCAGCAGTCCCGGGACAGTACCCTACGAGCAGTACTTC.

This sequence joins TRBV29-1 and TRBJ2-3; 9 nucleotides agree with TRBD2. This CDR3 region has 14 residues. CDR1 and CDR2 from the germline V gene are SQVTM and ANQGSEA. V dropped 7 bases and J dropped 0; count of bases not matched to a gene: 5. In DNA form, the CDR3 reads TGCAGCGGCGGGGGGGTTCGGAGCACAGATACGCAGTATTTT. Translating it yields CSGGGVRSTDTQYF.

This clone has more than one count but fewer than ten. The chain is built from TRBV25-1 and TRBJ1-1; 7 bases are a match to TRBD1. V was clipped by 4 bases and J by 1 base; unmatched bases: 6. Germline V CDR1 and CDR2: MGHDK, SYGVNS. The CDR3 is made up of 15 amino acids. The CDR3 DNA sequence: TGTGCCAGCAGTGGACTCGGACAGGCGAACACTGAAGCTTTCTTT. Amino acid sequence: CASSGLGQANTEAFF. Together with reference TRBV25-1 and TRBJ1-1, the CDR3 gives the full variable domain: EADIYQTPRYLVIGTGKKITLECSQTMGHDKMYWYQQDPGMELHLIHYSYGVNSTEKGDLSSESTVSRIRTEHFPLTLESARPSHTSQYLCASSGLGQANTEAFFGQGTRLTVV.

This clone was seen a few times. The chain employs TRBV27 and TRBJ2-7; D ambiguous. Trimming pared 5 bases from V and 7 bases from J, leaving 6 bases between. The CDR3 extends over 10 amino acids. In germline, CDR1 is MNHEY, CDR2 SMNVEV (reference sequence). The CDR3 sequence: CASSVWEQYF. The CDR3 DNA reads TGTGCCAGCAGTGTATGGGAGCAGTACTTC.

The CDR3 region is CASSQAVTYGYTF. CDR3 nucleotide sequence: TGTGCCAGTAGTCAGGCGGTAACTTATGGCTACACCTTC. V usage is TRBV19 and J usage is TRBJ1-2, with D unclear. The length of the CDR3 is 13 residues. The germline V gene has CDR1 LNHDA and CDR2 SQIVND (reference sequence). V lost 5 bases and J 5 bases, leaving 12 bases between the germline ends.

By frequency in the sample, this clone is large. This chain uses TRBV28 with TRBJ2-3; D call uncertain. Germline CDR1 is MDHEN and CDR2 is SYDVKM. The CDR3 runs 14 residues. V was pared by 5 bases and J by 0 bases, with 9 bases between. The DNA for the CDR3 is TGTGCCAGCAGTCCGCTTGCTAGCACAGATACGCAGTATTTT. This encodes CASSPLASTDTQYF.

V gene TRBV30 combines with J gene TRBJ2-4; 7 bases line up with TRBD1. CDR1 is GTSNPN and CDR2 is SVGIG in the germline V gene (reference sequence). The CDR3 extends over 15 amino acids. With 1 base clipped from V and 6 bases from J, the junction kept 9 bases outside the gene matches. The CDR3 sequence is CAWSGRGGVGNIQYF. The CDR3 DNA reads TGTGCCTGGAGTGGCCGAGGGGGCGTCGGAAACATTCAGTACTTC.

This chain uses TRBV30 with TRBJ2-7; D is unresolved. Looked up from germline, CDR1 is GTSNPN and CDR2 is SVGIG (reference sequence). V shed 4 bases and J shed 2 bases, with 9 bases lying between them. The CDR3 consists of 12 residues. CDR3 amino acids: CAWNPGAYEQYF. The CDR3 coding sequence is TGTGCCTGGAACCCTGGAGCCTACGAGCAGTACTTC.

The genes are TRBV5-4 and TRBJ1-5; D gene uncertain. This CDR3 spans 12 amino acids. From germline, CDR1 is SGHNT and CDR2 YYREEE (reference sequence). The V end lost 2 bases, the J end lost 11 bases, and 11 bases lay between the germline ends. CDR3: CASSLCLPAQHF. The CDR3 nucleotides are TGTGCCAGCAGCTTATGTTTACCTGCCCAGCATTTT.

This clone was observed a handful of times. This chain joins TRBV28 and TRBJ1-2; D remains unclear. CDR1 is MDHEN and CDR2 is SYDVKM in the germline V gene. This CDR3 is built from 16 residues. V was cut by 6 bases and J by 0 bases, with 17 bases left in between. Written as DNA, the CDR3 is TGTGCCAGCAGCGTGATACGGAGACTCACTAACTATGGCTACACCTTC. This translates into CASSVIRRLTNYGYTF.

In its sample, this clone was seen a few times. The V call is TRBV5-6, the J call TRBJ2-7; 7 nucleotides align to TRBD1. J lost 1 base, V lost 4 bases, and 5 bases had no gene match. CDR1 is SGHDT, CDR2 YYEEEE, per germline. There are 14 residues in the CDR3. The CDR3, as DNA: TGTGCCAGCAGCCTCCCGGGACAGTCCTACGAGCAGTACTTC. It codes for CASSLPGQSYEQYF.

The J gene is TRBJ1-5, the V gene TRBV4-1; D is unclear. Trimming left V 0 bases short and J 0 bases short, with 12 bases between. Germline lookup yields CDR1 MGHRA and CDR2 YSYEKL. The CDR3 extends over 17 amino acids. The CDR3 DNA follows: TGCGCCAGCAGCCAAGATCCACAAATATATAGCAATCAGCCCCAGCATTTT. This gives the protein CASSQDPQIYSNQPQHF.

The chain uses TRBV11-2 and TRBJ2-1; 15 positions agree with TRBD2. The CDR3 loop spans 17 amino acids. With V trimmed by 0 bases and J by 6 bases, 3 bases remained unmatched. From germline, CDR1 is SGHAT and CDR2 FQNNGV. CDR3 amino acids: CASSLDWTSGRANEQFF. Written as DNA, the CDR3 is TGTGCCAGCAGCTTAGACTGGACTAGCGGGAGGGCCAATGAGCAGTTCTTC.

This clone showed up just a few times. The chain carries TRBV6-1 and TRBJ1-5, with 11 bases aligning to TRBD1. Looked up from germline, CDR1 is MNHNS and CDR2 is SASEGT. The CDR3 length is 15 residues. The V and J ends lost 5 bases and 10 bases, in that order; junction bases with no gene match: 10. CDR3 bases: TGTGCCAGCAGTAATTCCGGGACAGGGGGTAATCCCCAGCATTTT. Its translation: CASSNSGTGGNPQHF.

This rearrangement joins TRBV4-1 to TRBJ1-3; TRBD1 might be the D (6 bases). The CDR3 has 15 amino acids. V was pared by 6 bases and J by 5 bases, with 17 bases between. Germline V gene data show CDR1 as MGHRA and CDR2 as YSYEKL. The CDR3 reads CASSPWGGTRNTIYF. CDR3 nucleotides: TGCGCCAGCAGTCCCTGGGGGGGGACAAGAAACACCATATATTTT.

The chain carries TRBV6-5 and TRBJ2-7, with no clear D. The germline gives CDR1 MNHEY, CDR2 SVGAGI. Deletions cut 2 bases from V and 5 bases from J, with 10 bases between. The CDR3 is 13 amino acids. CDR3 bases: TGTGCCAGCAGTTACGTGAAGGCCCACGAGCAGTACTTC. Its translation: CASSYVKAHEQYF.

The V call is TRBV6-5, the J call TRBJ1-2; D not certain. CDR3 size: 12 residues. Germline V gene lookup returns CDR1 MNHEY and CDR2 SVGAGI. Trimming left V 6 bases short and J 5 bases short, with 10 bases between. CDR3 in DNA: TGTGCCAGCAGCTCCGATATATATGGCTACACCTTC. The encoded protein is CASSSDIYGYTF.

Only a few counts were recorded for this clone. The chain recombines TRBV30 with TRBJ1-1; D remains ambiguous. Trimming stripped 4 bases from V and 5 bases from J, with 11 bases between. Germline lookup yields CDR1 GTSNPN and CDR2 SVGIG (reference sequence). This CDR3 region has 12 residues. The CDR3 sequence is CAWKFRGTEAFF. CDR3 DNA sequence: TGTGCCTGGAAATTCCGGGGTACTGAAGCTTTCTTT.

This clone showed up just a few times. The rearrangement uses TRBV30 and TRBJ1-2; D gene ambiguous. Deletions cut 0 bases from V and 8 bases from J, with 7 bases between. CDR3 size: 11 residues. Germline lookup yields CDR1 GTSNPN and CDR2 SVGIG (reference sequence). CDR3 loop: CAWSVQGGYTF. DNA for the CDR3: TGTGCCTGGAGTGTACAAGGAGGCTACACCTTC. Looking up the rest from reference TRBV30 and TRBJ1-2 gives the full variable domain: SQTIHQWPATLVQPVGSPLSLECTVEGTSNPNLYWYRQAAGRGLQLLFYSVGIGQISSEVPQNLSASRPQDRQFILSSKKLLLSDSGFYLCAWSVQGGYTFGSGTRLTVV.

J is TRBJ1-2 and V is TRBV6-5; D ambiguous. The V and J ends lost 2 bases and 7 bases respectively, with 8 bases between them. CDR1 is MNHEY, CDR2 SVGAGI, per germline. The CDR3 length is 12 residues. In DNA form, the CDR3 reads TGTGCCAGCAGTTACAGCGGGGTTGGCTACACCTTC. Translating it yields CASSYSGVGYTF.

V is TRBV30 and J is TRBJ2-7; D is uncertain. V was shortened by 6 bases and J by 5 bases, with 17 bases between the two germline ends. CDR3 size: 13 residues. Germline CDR1 GTSNPN, CDR2 SVGIG (reference sequence). The CDR3 region is CACRVVISNEQYF. The CDR3 DNA follows: TGTGCCTGCCGGGTCGTTATATCAAACGAGCAGTACTTC.

This clone showed up just a few times. Here the CDR3 reads CASSSPDGAEAFF. CDR3 DNA sequence: TGTGCCAGCAGCTCCCCTGACGGGGCTGAAGCTTTCTTT. The chain employs TRBV11-2 and TRBJ1-1; D gene unclear. Trimming removed 4 bases at V and 6 bases at J, with 12 bases between. This CDR3 has 13 amino acids. Looked up from germline, CDR1 is SGHAT and CDR2 is FQNNGV. Together with reference TRBV11-2 and TRBJ1-1, the CDR3 gives the full variable domain: EAGVAQSPRYKIIEKRQSVAFWCNPISGHATLYWYQQILGQGPKLLIQFQNNGVVDDSQLPKDRFSAERLKGVDSTLKIQPAKLEDSAVYLCASSSPDGAEAFFGQGTRLTVV.

This clone was seen once. The chain combines TRBV30 with TRBJ1-4, with TRBD1 matching over 10 bases. The germline gives CDR1 GTSNPN, CDR2 SVGIG (reference sequence). With V trimmed by 4 bases and J by 6 bases, 5 bases remained unmatched. The CDR3 is 14 residues long. DNA for the CDR3: TGTGCCTGGAATCCGGGACAGGGGTATGAAAAACTGTTTTTT. This sequence encodes CAWNPGQGYEKLFF.